Listed here is a single T cell receptor (beta chain). The repertoire was sequenced with immunoSEQ multiplex PCR; TCRdb's copy has only in-frame clones and lacks some. The sample lists under 550,000 clones; roughly 90% were seen once. The V and J ends lost 3 bases and 2 bases respectively, with 5 bases between them. CDR3 length: 11 amino acids. Germline CDR1 DFQATT, CDR2 SNEGSKA (reference sequence). This specimen belongs to a study of Ad26.COV2.S vaccination and SARS-CoV-2 variants. Study summary: The authors gave Ad26.COV2.S intramuscularly, either once or twice 56 days apart.

Treatment reported: some 20 received Ad26.COV2.S at low or high dose, single or two shots; five or six received placebo; per-sample allocation not given. Each sample was drawn 63 days after the first injection (of vaccine or placebo). In Boston, the donor was an adult between 18-55 years of age. It was Wuhan-strain SARS-CoV-2 spike that the Ad26 vaccine vector expressed. The sample was peripheral blood, taken in a trial of Ad26.COV2.S vaccine versus placebo. The chain uses TRBV20-1 and TRBJ2-7; D not resolved. The TCR comes from a person between 18 and 59 years old who received the Ad26.COV2.S COVID-19 vaccine or a placebo. The CDR3 reads CSASTPYEQYF. Here the CDR3 DNA reads TGCAGTGCTAGTACCCCCTACGAGCAGTACTTC.